This TCR beta chain was documented in a study of T cell responses to AZD1222 COVID-19 vaccine. Study-level points and caveats: Among those given AZD1222, only five or six were seropositive at baseline.

Sequencing used immunoSEQ multiplex PCR; TCRdb keeps in-frame clones, though not all of them. The sample records under 150,000 clones, roughly 80% being singletons. This clone was found a few times. Antigen specificity is unknown. CDR1 is SGDLS and CDR2 is YYNGEE in the germline V gene. V was pared by 0 bases and J by 3 bases, with 7 bases between. The CDR3 length is 14 residues. Here the sequenced sample was peripheral blood, taken on day 0 of MenACWY control vaccination. This chain links TRBV9 with TRBJ1-5; D remains ambiguous. This TCR derives from an adult in good health. DNA of the CDR3: TGTGCCAGCAGCGTAGGCAGCGACAATCAGCCCCAGCATTTT. Translation: CASSVGSDNQPQHF.